The next 27 T cell receptor delta chains were all read from a single sample in a study of Vδ1+ human thymocytes listed by TCRdb under 2018. General findings and caveats noted by the study authors: The thymic TRG and TRD repertoires appeared highly polyclonal, with Gaussian CDR3 length distributions, in contrast to the oligoclonal repertoires of peripheral blood.

This sample was sequenced with an Illumina MiSeq. RNA extraction was carried out with the RNeasy mini kit, and reverse transcription was then done using Superscript III. CDR3 amplicons were generated by multiplex PCR with pooled V-gene forward primers and a constant-region reverse primer carrying Illumina adaptor overhangs. The public reads were reprocessed by TCRdb using CATT, and rows of matching DNA were later combined. In all, the sample holds roughly 25,000 delta-chain clones, and about 29% of those were seen once. The ten largest clonotypes hold roughly 1.5% of the sample. These receptors have no known antigen. Material for sequencing was Vdelta1+ gamma-delta thymocytes from the thymus. The cell subset or site label corresponds to: FACS-sorted CD3+ TCRalphabeta- TCRVdelta1+ TCRVdelta2- thymocytes. Every receptor here comes from a boy in the first two years of life who had congenital heart surgery.

The sample holds a few counts of this clone. The sample has other DNA sequences that encode this CDR3 too. This chain links TRDV1 with TRDJ1; 12 bases map to TRDD3. CDR3 length: 16 amino acids. The germline V gene encodes CDR1 TSWWSYY and CDR2 QGS. J lost 5 bases, V lost 3 bases, and 7 bases had no gene match. The chain's CDR3 is CALGDPRWGIRDKLIF. In DNA form, the CDR3 reads TGTGCTCTTGGGGACCCCCGCTGGGGGATACGGGATAAACTCATCTTT.

V usage is TRDV2 and J usage is TRDJ1, with D maybe TRDD3 (10 bases). The CDR3 loop spans 20 amino acids. Germline V gene sequence: CDR1 GEAIGNYY, CDR2 EKD. V lost 3 bases to trimming and J lost 3 bases, with 31 bases between them. CDR3 amino acids: CACDRGLPTYWGILADKLIF. Here the CDR3 DNA reads TGTGCCTGTGACCGAGGCCTTCCTACGTACTGGGGGATCCTCGCCGATAAACTCATCTTT.

As to this clone: A much larger clone is a single base away; this may be a read error. The chain carries TRDV2 and TRDJ2; 11 nucleotides align to TRDD3. Germline CDR1 is GEAIGNYY and CDR2 is EKD. The CDR3 has 16 amino acids. The CDR3 DNA is TGTGCCCGTGAATTGGGGGATACGCGTCCGACAGCACAACTCTTCTTT. Translating it yields CARELGDTRPTAQLFF.

Points on this clone: The junction differs from germline at one of its ends, possibly a read error. Other DNA sequences of this sample code for an identical CDR3. This chain links TRDV1 with TRDJ1; perhaps TRDD3 as D (5 bases). CDR1 and CDR2 (germline): TSWWSYY, QGS. CDR3 size: 16 residues. As DNA, the CDR3 is TGCGCTCTTGGGGAGATTCGCGGATATAAGCGGGAAAAACTCATCTTT. Translated: CALGEIRGYKREKLIF.

The rearrangement links TRDV1 to TRDJ1; D is unclear. Germline V gives CDR1 TSWWSYY, CDR2 QGS. With 1 base removed from V and 3 bases from J, the gap between germline ends came to 30 bases. There are 21 residues in the CDR3. CDR3 loop: CALGERPPDPTQTRPADKLIF. Here the CDR3 DNA reads TGTGCTCTTGGGGAACGTCCTCCAGACCCCACACAGACCCGTCCCGCCGATAAACTCATCTTT.

This chain uses TRDV1 with TRDJ1, with D unresolved. CDR1 is TSWWSYY, CDR2 QGS, per germline. V gave up 6 bases and J gave up 3 bases, with 23 bases separating them. This CDR3 is 17 amino acids long. CDR3 amino acids: CALGRLGAKGGADKLIF. The CDR3 DNA reads TGTGCTCTTGGTCGTTTAGGGGCTAAGGGCGGAGCCGATAAACTCATCTTT.

This rearrangement joins TRDV1 to TRDJ1; the match to TRDD3 covers 12 bases. The germline CDR1 and CDR2 sequences are TSWWSYY and QGS. The trim removed 4 bases at V and 2 bases at J, leaving 14 bases unmatched. The CDR3 has 19 residues. CDR3 amino acids: CALGASPTLGDTRTDKLIF. The CDR3 DNA sequence: TGTGCTCTTGGGGCTTCTCCCACCCTGGGGGATACGAGGACCGATAAACTCATCTTT.

Only a few counts were recorded for this clone. The sample contains more than one DNA sequence encoding this CDR3. The V call is TRDV1, the J call TRDJ1; 7 bases are a match to TRDD3. The CDR3 covers 17 residues. The germline gives CDR1 TSWWSYY, CDR2 QGS. V gave up 3 bases and J gave up 2 bases; unmatched junction bases: 12. The CDR3 DNA sequence: TGTGCTCTTGGGGAGCACAAAGGTGGGGGAGATACCGATAAACTCATCTTT. Its translation: CALGEHKGGGDTDKLIF.

Remarks on this clone: This sequence may be a read error, since a much larger clone differs from it by one base. Other nucleotide sequences in the sample specify the same CDR3. The chain couples TRDV2 to TRDJ2; D is possibly TRDD3 (6 bases). V was clipped by 4 bases and J by 4 bases, with 18 bases between them. Germline values: CDR1 GEAIGNYY, CDR2 EKD. CDR3 size: 16 residues. The DNA for the CDR3 is TGTGCCTGTGAATTGGGCGATACGCGTCCGACAGCACAACTCTTCTTT. Amino acids: CACELGDTRPTAQLFF.

This clone occurred a few times. The chain has TRDV1 and TRDJ1, with D unclear. Trimming left V 4 bases short and J 0 bases short, with 9 bases between. The CDR3 is 14 amino acids. From germline, CDR1 is TSWWSYY and CDR2 QGS. The CDR3 loop is CALGVAPYTDKLIF. The CDR3 coding sequence is TGTGCTCTTGGGGTCGCCCCGTACACCGATAAACTCATCTTT.

As for this clone: This may come from a read error, since a much larger clone is one base off. At the DNA level, this CDR3 is encoded by other sequences in the same sample as well. The chain uses TRDV1 and TRDJ1; no definite D call. V shed 1 base and J shed 3 bases, with 18 bases lying between them. This CDR3 has 17 residues. Germline V CDR1 and CDR2: TSWWSYY, QGS. CDR3 amino acids: CALGEPEGGNLPDKLIF. The CDR3, as DNA: TGTGCTCTTGGGGAACCGGAGGGTGGGAATCTCCCCGATAAACTCATCTTT.

This clone is medium-sized by share. This sample includes further DNA sequences coding for the same CDR3. The chain couples TRDV1 to TRDJ1, with TRDD2 as a possible D gene (6 bases). The CDR3 is made up of 21 amino acids. V lost 2 bases and J lost 0, with 28 bases in between. Germline assignment: CDR1 TSWWSYY and CDR2 QGS. CDR3 amino acids: CALGENILLGDTPSYTDKLIF. The CDR3 bases are TGTGCTCTTGGGGAAAATATCCTACTCGGGGACACCCCGTCGTACACCGATAAACTCATCTTT.

This clone was counted a few times. This chain joins TRDV1 and TRDJ1; a possible D gene is TRDD3 (8 bases). The CDR3 length is 23 residues. Germline values: CDR1 TSWWSYY, CDR2 QGS. Between the trimmed V and J ends, which lost 5 bases and 0 bases, there was a span of 37 bases. As DNA, the CDR3 is TGTGCTCTTGGGAACGGGCCCGTTCCTACTGGGGGGATATCGATCGAGTACACCGATAAACTCATCTTT. Amino acids: CALGNGPVPTGGISIEYTDKLIF.

This clone was detected only a few times. The chain carries TRDV1 and TRDJ1, with D unresolved. The CDR3 loop spans 17 amino acids. CDR1 and CDR2 from the germline V gene are TSWWSYY and QGS. Trimming stripped 1 base from V and 7 bases from J, with 22 bases between. The CDR3 coding sequence is TGTGCTCTTGGGGAACCGGAGGGTACCAACCTAAAACTTAAACTCATCTTT. Protein: CALGEPEGTNLKLKLIF.

About this clone: Other DNA sequences in this specimen translate into the identical CDR3. This chain uses TRDV1 with TRDJ1; D is ambiguous. The CDR3 extends over 18 amino acids. Germline V gives CDR1 TSWWSYY, CDR2 QGS. Trimming took off 2 bases at V and 0 bases at J, with 19 bases between the two ends. The CDR3 spells CALGEGGSRRAHTDKLIF. Written as DNA, the CDR3 is TGTGCTCTTGGGGAAGGCGGATCCCGTCGGGCCCACACCGATAAACTCATCTTT.

This clone was found a few times. The chain couples TRDV1 to TRDJ1; D gene unclear. The CDR3 totals 17 residues. CDR1 and CDR2 (germline): TSWWSYY, QGS. V lost 2 bases, J lost 0 bases, and 16 bases lay in between. The CDR3 sequence: CALGEARGRVNTDKLIF. CDR3 sequence (DNA): TGTGCTCTTGGGGAAGCCCGAGGCCGGGTAAACACCGATAAACTCATCTTT.

The chain couples TRDV1 to TRDJ1; the D is unclear. The CDR3 is made up of 15 amino acids. Trimming shortened V by 4 bases and J by 3 bases, and 15 bases separated the two germline ends. The germline CDR1 and CDR2 sequences are TSWWSYY and QGS. The CDR3 here is CALGGSLSISDKLIF. The CDR3 bases are TGTGCTCTTGGGGGCTCCTTATCTATATCCGATAAACTCATCTTT.

The sample holds a few counts of this clone. The genes are TRDV1 and TRDJ1; 7 bases align to TRDD3. CDR3 length equals 21 residues. J gave up 1 base and V 9 bases, and 29 bases lay outside the gene matches. The germline CDR1 and CDR2 sequences are TSWWSYY and QGS. CDR3 sequence reads: CALLLPPWGTNSSEGTDKLIF. In DNA form, the CDR3 reads TGTGCTCTCCTACTTCCCCCTTGGGGGACCAATTCCTCTGAAGGCACCGATAAACTCATCTTT.

The chain combines TRDV1 with TRDJ1, with 13 bases matching TRDD3. With 0 bases clipped from V and 3 bases from J, the junction kept 28 bases outside the gene matches. The CDR3 covers 25 residues. Germline CDR1 is TSWWSYY and CDR2 is QGS. The CDR3 nucleotides are TGTGCTCTTGGGGAACTAGTCCTTCCTACCAAAGGTACTGGGGGATACGCAAACCAGGCCGATAAACTCATCTTT. Translation: CALGELVLPTKGTGGYANQADKLIF.

The rearrangement joins TRDV1 to TRDJ1; 9 nucleotides line up with TRDD2. CDR1 and CDR2 (germline): TSWWSYY, QGS. V shed 5 bases and J 5 bases; nucleotides not matched to a gene: 24. The CDR3 runs to 20 residues. The CDR3 reads CALGLGLPTASGGESDKLIF. The CDR3 DNA reads TGTGCTCTTGGGTTAGGCCTTCCTACGGCGTCTGGGGGGGAGTCGGATAAACTCATCTTT.

A note on this clone: One end of the junction fails to match germline, which may point to a read error. Other nucleotide sequences from this sample produce the same CDR3. V and J are TRDV1 and TRDJ1, with 10 nucleotides matching TRDD3. This CDR3 comprises 20 residues. Germline V CDR1 and CDR2: TSWWSYY, QGS. The CDR3, as DNA: TGCGCTCTTGGGGAAAACCCTTCGTACTGGGGGATTGGGTACACCGATAAACTCATCTTT. Translating gives CALGENPSYWGIGYTDKLIF.

This clone appeared a few times. The junction does not match germline at one end; this may be a read error. This chain links TRDV1 with TRDJ1; 8 bases are a match to TRDD3. The CDR3 extends over 16 amino acids. Germline lookup yields CDR1 TSWWSYY and CDR2 QGS. Written as DNA, the CDR3 is TGTGCTCTTGGGGAAGGGTTGGGGATGGGGGGATATAAACTCATTTTT. It is translated as CALGEGLGMGGYKLIF.

The gene calls are TRDV1 and TRDJ1; possible D gene TRDD2, 9 bases. V lost 3 bases and J lost 0, with 47 bases in between. Germline CDR1 reads TSWWSYY; CDR2 reads QGS. The CDR3 is 27 amino acids. CDR3 DNA sequence: TGTGCTCTTGGGGACGCTGCGGGCCTTCCTACTGTAAGGAGTACTGGGGGGATCGGAGGAAACACCGATAAACTCATCTTT. Its translation: CALGDAAGLPTVRSTGGIGGNTDKLIF.

Points on this clone: This likely came from a read error, as a far larger clone is one base away. The J gene is TRDJ1, the V gene TRDV2; 7 bases map to TRDD3. Germline-derived CDR1 and CDR2 are GEAIGNYY and EKD. This CDR3 spans 11 amino acids. Germline trimming cut 5 bases from V and 8 bases from J; bases unmatched to any gene: 4. The CDR3 bases are TGTGCCTGTGCACTGGGGACCAAACTCATCTTT. Its protein is CACALGTKLIF.

This chain joins TRDV1 and TRDJ1, with 13 bases aligning to TRDD3. V gave up 2 bases and J gave up 0 bases; unmatched junction bases: 21. The length of the CDR3 is 23 residues. Germline values: CDR1 TSWWSYY, CDR2 QGS. The CDR3 here is CALGEGVILSHWGIRGYTDKLIF. Here the CDR3 DNA reads TGTGCTCTTGGGGAAGGCGTGATCCTATCTCACTGGGGGATACGGGGGTACACCGATAAACTCATCTTT.

As regards this clone: Other DNA variants within this sample encode the same CDR3. The V gene is TRDV1, the J gene TRDJ1, with 12 bases lining up with TRDD3. With 4 bases clipped from V and 5 bases from J, the junction kept 26 bases outside the gene matches. This CDR3 has 22 residues. Germline CDR1 is TSWWSYY and CDR2 is QGS. DNA of the CDR3: TGTGCTCTTGGGGCGTCAGGACCTTCCCCGAACTGGGGGATACTCCCAGGGGATAAACTCATCTTT. Amino acids: CALGASGPSPNWGILPGDKLIF.

On this clone: The likely explanation is a read error, given a far larger clone one base away. Other DNA variants within this sample encode the same CDR3. This chain connects TRDV2 to TRDJ3; TRDD3 matches at 7 bases. Germline V gives CDR1 GEAIGNYY, CDR2 EKD. The CDR3 runs 20 residues. CDR3 residues: CACETVGDPSSSWDTRQMFF. CDR3 nucleotides: TGCGCCTGTGAGACTGTGGGGGACCCCTCGAGCTCCTGGGACACCCGACAGATGTTTTTC.